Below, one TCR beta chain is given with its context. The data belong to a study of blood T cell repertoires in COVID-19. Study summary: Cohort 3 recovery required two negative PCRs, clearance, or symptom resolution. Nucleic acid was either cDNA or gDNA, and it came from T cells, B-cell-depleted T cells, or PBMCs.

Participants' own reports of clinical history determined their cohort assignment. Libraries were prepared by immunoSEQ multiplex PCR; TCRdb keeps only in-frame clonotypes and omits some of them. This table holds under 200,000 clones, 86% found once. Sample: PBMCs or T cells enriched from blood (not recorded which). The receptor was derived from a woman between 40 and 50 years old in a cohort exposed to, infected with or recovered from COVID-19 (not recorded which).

The CDR3, as DNA: TGCGCCAGCAGCTTGGCCCGGACAGGGGAAGCCTCCTACGAGCAGTACTTC. This encodes CASSLARTGEASYEQYF. This chain connects TRBV5-1 to TRBJ2-7; the match to TRBD1 covers 9 bases. The CDR3 is 17 residues long. V trimming: 0 bases; J trimming: 0 bases; junction bases outside the gene matches: 7. Germline CDR1 SGHRS, CDR2 YFSETQ.